Listed here are 3 T cell receptor beta chains from one sample, sequenced in a study of T-cell reconstitution after alpha-beta-depleted transplantation in children. General study findings and limits: The authors attributed T-cell counts and diversity one year after transplant mostly to newly produced T cells.

The authors prepared the TCRbeta library with unique molecular identifiers. One entry per CDR3 protein, called by TCRdb with MiXCR from the PCR reads. The sample records about 290,000 distinct CDR3 sequences, 7.5% to 9% being singletons. No antigen is known for these receptors. The sample in question was peripheral blood, obtained 360 days after TCRalphabeta/CD19-depleted stem cell transplant. These receptors were obtained from a female patient between 2 and 15 years old who had a stem cell transplant for Fanconi anemia, so the T cells may come from the graft donor.

This clonotype was counted ten times or more. The V and J genes are TRBV7-9 and TRBJ1-1; possible D gene TRBD1, 6 bases. The CDR3 has 12 amino acids. Germline V CDR1 and CDR2: SEHNR, FQNEAQ (reference sequence). V shed 3 bases and J shed 5 bases, with 7 bases lying between them. CDR3 in DNA: TGTGCCAGCAGCTTCCAGGGGACTGAAGCTTTCTTT. This encodes CASSFQGTEAFF.

This clonotype has a count of ten or more. The V and J genes are TRBV5-1 and TRBJ2-1; 7 bases line up with TRBD2. The V segment lost 3 bases and the J segment 1 base; nucleotides outside the gene matches: 4. Germline V gene data show CDR1 as SGHRS and CDR2 as YFSETQ. This CDR3 has 15 residues. CDR3: CASSSSGESYNEQFF. The CDR3 DNA sequence: TGCGCCAGCAGCTCTAGCGGAGAATCCTACAATGAGCAGTTCTTC.

This clonotype is deemed medium-sized. The chain uses TRBV7-2 and TRBJ2-7, with D tentatively TRBD1 (5 bases). Trimming took off 5 bases at V and 3 bases at J, with 5 bases between the two ends. Germline CDR1 is SGHTA and CDR2 is FQGNSA. The CDR3 is made up of 11 amino acids. The CDR3 protein is CASSDSYEQYF. Written as DNA, the CDR3 is TGTGCCAGCAGCGACAGCTACGAGCAGTACTTC.